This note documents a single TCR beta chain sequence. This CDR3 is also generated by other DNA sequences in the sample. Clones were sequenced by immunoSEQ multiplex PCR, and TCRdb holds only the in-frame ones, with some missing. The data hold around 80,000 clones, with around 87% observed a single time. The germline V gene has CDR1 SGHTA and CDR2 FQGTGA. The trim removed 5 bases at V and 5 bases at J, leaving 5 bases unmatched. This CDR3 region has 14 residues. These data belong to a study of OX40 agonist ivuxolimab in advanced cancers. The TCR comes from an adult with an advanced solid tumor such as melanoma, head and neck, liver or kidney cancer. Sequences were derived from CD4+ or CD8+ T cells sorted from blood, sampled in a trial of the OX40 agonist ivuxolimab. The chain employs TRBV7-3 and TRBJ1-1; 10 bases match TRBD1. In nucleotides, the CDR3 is TGTGCCAGCAGCCCGACAGGGGGCGAGACTGAAGCTTTCTTT. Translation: CASSPTGGETEAFF.